Below are 5 T cell receptor beta chains sequenced from a single sample in a study of blood T cell repertoires in COVID-19. Using immunoSEQ multiplex PCR, the repertoire was profiled, and TCRdb retains in-frame clones only, with some absent. Of roughly 250,000 clones listed, approximately 85% were seen once; the top ten hold 9.5% to 15%. Sample: peripheral blood. The receptors derive from a woman aged 60-75 years with active or convalescent COVID-19.

Details on this clone: Sequence at one end of the junction differs from germline and may be a read error. The gene calls are TRBV7-7 and TRBJ2-1; possibly TRBD2 for D (5 bases). Germline assignment: CDR1 SSHAT and CDR2 FNYEAQ (reference sequence). This CDR3 region has 16 residues. The CDR3 protein is CASSSGGLGAYNEQFF. In DNA form, the CDR3 reads TGTGCTAGCAGCTCCGGAGGACTTGGGGCCTACAATGAGCAGTTCTTC. The full variable domain, its missing parts supplied by reference TRBV7-7 and TRBJ2-1, is GAGVSQSPRYKVTKRGQDVTLRCDPISSHATLYWYQQALGQGPEFLTYFNYEAQPDKSGLPSDRFSAERPEGSISTLTIQRTEQRDSAMYRCASSSGGLGAYNEQFFGPGTRLTVL.

The CDR3 region has the DNA TGTGCCAGCAGTTTGTCCCGAGCCTTAAATGAAAAACTGTTTTTT. This translates into CASSLSRALNEKLFF. The chain carries TRBV27 and TRBJ1-4; D gene ambiguous. The V gene's germline CDR1 is MNHEY and CDR2 SMNVEV (reference sequence). With 3 bases removed from V and 5 bases from J, the gap between germline ends came to 13 bases. The CDR3 runs 15 residues.

This clone was picked up one time. The rearrangement joins TRBV7-2 to TRBJ2-2, with 10 positions matching TRBD2. J gave up 9 bases and V 3 bases, and 7 bases lay outside the gene matches. The CDR3 is made up of 15 amino acids. Germline V gives CDR1 SGHTA, CDR2 FQGNSA. The CDR3 region has the DNA TGTGCCAGCAGCTTTAGCGGGGGGCTCCACCGGGAGCTGTTTTTT. This translates into CASSFSGGLHRELFF.

V gene TRBV4-1 combines with J gene TRBJ2-7; 9 bases are shared with TRBD2. The J segment lost 3 bases and the V segment lost 0 bases, leaving 15 bases of the junction unmatched. The CDR3 contains 19 residues. The germline gives CDR1 MGHRA, CDR2 YSYEKL. The CDR3 DNA reads as TGCGCCAGCAGCCAAGATCTTTTATTGGCGGGGGGGACATTCTACGAGCAGTACTTC. The encoded protein is CASSQDLLLAGGTFYEQYF.

The CDR3 protein is CASSIGPGGDGYTF. The CDR3 coding sequence is TGTGCCAGTAGTATAGGGCCAGGGGGAGATGGCTACACCTTC. The chain carries TRBV19 and TRBJ1-2; 7 nucleotides align to TRBD1. The germline V gene encodes CDR1 LNHDA and CDR2 SQIVND (reference sequence). The V segment lost 1 base and the J segment 6 bases; nucleotides outside the gene matches: 5. This CDR3 contains 14 residues.